Following are 4 T cell receptor beta chains from one sample sequenced in a study of cytomegalovirus exposure and HLA in healthy donors. The PCR was carried out with 60 Vbeta primers and 13 Jbeta primers. Here immunoSEQ multiplex PCR was the method, and the copy in TCRdb shows in-frame clones only, minus some. Of some 150,000 clones listed, approximately 73% are singletons. Sequenced material: PBMCs. These receptors were collected from a human donor in good health.

The rearrangement uses TRBV27 and TRBJ1-3; tentative D call: TRBD1 (6 bases). The CDR3 consists of 16 residues. Germline assignment: CDR1 MNHEY and CDR2 SMNVEV (reference sequence). V was pared by 5 bases and J by 0 bases, with 14 bases between. DNA for the CDR3: TGTGCCAGCAGTCCAGGGGCAGAGGGCTCTGGAAACACCATATATTTT. This gives the protein CASSPGAEGSGNTIYF.

The chain has TRBV28 and TRBJ2-7, with D perhaps matching TRBD1 (6 bases). CDR1 and CDR2 from the germline V gene are MDHEN and SYDVKM. V lost 4 bases, J lost 0 bases, and 16 bases lay in between. The CDR3 totals 16 residues. The DNA for the CDR3 is TGTGCCAGCAGTTCGTTCCAGGGGTACCCCTCCTACGAGCAGTACTTC. Translating gives CASSSFQGYPSYEQYF.

The V gene is TRBV2, the J gene TRBJ2-7, with 7 bases that match TRBD1. Germline values: CDR1 SNHLY, CDR2 FYNNEI. Losses at the gene ends were 4 bases for V and 0 bases for J; bases not matched to a gene: 3. This CDR3 is built from 14 residues. DNA of the CDR3: TGTGCCAGCAGTGGGACAGGAGCCTCCTACGAGCAGTACTTC. Its translation is CASSGTGASYEQYF. The variable domain in full, with the rest retrieved from reference TRBV2 and TRBJ2-7, is EPEVTQTPSHQVTQMGQEVILRCVPISNHLYFYWYRQILGQKVEFLVSFYNNEISEKSEIFDDQFSVERPDGSNFTLKIRSTKLEDSAMYFCASSGTGASYEQYFGPGTRLTVT.

This clone was recorded once. The chain employs TRBV11-2 and TRBJ2-5; D not resolved. From germline, CDR1 is SGHAT and CDR2 FQNNGV. This CDR3 has 12 amino acids. Trimming cost V 4 bases and J 3 bases, with 6 bases left between them. The CDR3 loop reads CASSSLEETQYF. The CDR3 DNA reads TGTGCCAGCAGCTCCTTAGAAGAGACCCAGTACTTC.